The 13 T cell receptor beta chains below come from one sample, sequenced in a study of cytomegalovirus exposure and HLA in healthy donors. Primers: 60 Vbeta forward and 13 Jbeta reverse. The table came from immunoSEQ multiplex PCR; TCRdb's copy has only in-frame clones and leaves some out. The data show around 100,000 clones, around 82% seen once. Sequencing input: PBMCs. The origin of the receptors is a woman in her forties in good health and CMV-seronegative.

The chain recombines TRBV13 with TRBJ2-7, with TRBD1 matching over 7 bases. The CDR3 sequence is 16 residues long. With 6 bases clipped from V and 4 bases from J, the junction kept 15 bases outside the gene matches. Per the germline V gene, CDR1 is PRHDT and CDR2 is FYEKMQ (reference sequence). CDR3 amino acids: CASRLSADRRAYEQYF. CDR3 in DNA: TGTGCCAGCAGATTATCAGCGGACAGGCGGGCTTACGAGCAGTACTTC.

J is TRBJ1-1 and V is TRBV29-1, with a tentative D call TRBD1 (6 bases). Trimming cost V 6 bases and J 3 bases, with 17 bases left between them. The CDR3 is 14 amino acids. Germline V gives CDR1 SQVTM, CDR2 ANQGSEA. CDR3 sequence reads: CSVIPTGSYTEAFF. In nucleotides, the CDR3 is TGCAGCGTCATTCCGACAGGTTCTTACACTGAAGCTTTCTTT.

The chain recombines TRBV11-2 with TRBJ2-1; perhaps TRBD1 as D (5 bases). The germline CDR1 and CDR2 sequences are SGHAT and FQNNGV. CDR3 length equals 14 residues. The V gene lost 1 base and the J gene lost 10 bases, with 14 bases spanning the gap. CDR3 protein: CASSLATRVREQFF. For the CDR3, the DNA is TGTGCCAGCAGCTTAGCCACCAGGGTAAGGGAGCAGTTCTTC.

This chain connects TRBV28 to TRBJ2-7; 7 nucleotides match TRBD1. The germline CDR1 and CDR2 sequences are MDHEN and SYDVKM. The junction had 3 bases not matched to a gene; V was cut back by 7 bases and J by 0 bases. The CDR3 consists of 13 residues. CDR3 in amino acids: CASIGTASYEQYF. The CDR3 bases are TGTGCCAGCATTGGGACAGCCTCCTACGAGCAGTACTTC.

Only one count was recorded for this clone. V and J are TRBV2 and TRBJ2-1, with D unresolved. Between the trimmed V and J ends, which lost 3 bases and 0 bases, there was a span of 9 bases. The length of the CDR3 is 15 residues. Germline V CDR1 and CDR2: SNHLY, FYNNEI. The CDR3 DNA sequence: TGTGCCAGCAGTGATCAGCGTAGCTCCTACAATGAGCAGTTCTTC. Encoded protein: CASSDQRSSYNEQFF. Supplemented by reference TRBV2 and TRBJ2-1, the full variable domain reads EPEVTQTPSHQVTQMGQEVILRCVPISNHLYFYWYRQILGQKVEFLVSFYNNEISEKSEIFDDQFSVERPDGSNFTLKIRSTKLEDSAMYFCASSDQRSSYNEQFFGPGTRLTVL.

This clone was detected only once. V gene TRBV6-4 combines with J gene TRBJ1-2; 8 nucleotides agree with TRBD1. From germline, CDR1 is MRHNA and CDR2 SNTAGT. V lost 7 bases, J lost 7 bases, and 8 bases stayed unmatched. The CDR3 is made up of 13 amino acids. CDR3 coding DNA: TGTGCCAGCACCCATAACAGGGGGTTTGGCTACACCTTC. Protein: CASTHNRGFGYTF.

This chain connects TRBV9 to TRBJ2-3, with D unclear. Germline V CDR1 and CDR2: SGDLS, YYNGEE. The CDR3 totals 17 residues. Trimming left V 0 bases short and J 6 bases short, with 20 bases between. CDR3: CASSVDSTLTNWDTQYF. The DNA for the CDR3 is TGTGCCAGCAGCGTAGACAGCACCCTCACGAACTGGGATACGCAGTATTTT.

This clone was observed a few times. V is TRBV28 and J is TRBJ1-1; D is possibly TRBD1 (5 bases). Germline V gene sequence: CDR1 MDHEN, CDR2 SYDVKM. The CDR3 is made up of 12 amino acids. The V gene lost 6 bases and the J gene lost 9 bases, with 14 bases spanning the gap. The CDR3 region has the DNA TGTGCCAGCAGAGGAACAGGATTTAAAGCTTTCTTT. Encoded protein: CASRGTGFKAFF.

The V and J genes are TRBV15 and TRBJ1-2; no definite D call. Trimming left V 5 bases short and J 7 bases short, with 20 bases between. This CDR3 spans 15 amino acids. CDR1 and CDR2 from the germline V gene are LNHNV and YYDKDF (reference sequence). CDR3 sequence (DNA): TGTGCCACCAGCGGGTCTTATGGACTAAGATCTGGCTACACCTTC. Its translation: CATSGSYGLRSGYTF.

V is TRBV6-5 and J is TRBJ2-2; possibly TRBD1 for D (5 bases). This CDR3 region has 14 residues. With 0 bases removed from V and 7 bases from J, the gap between germline ends came to 9 bases. CDR1 is MNHEY, CDR2 SVGAGI, per germline. The CDR3 region has the DNA TGTGCCAGCAGTTACTCGGCAGGGCTCGGGGAGCTGTTTTTT. Translated, it gives CASSYSAGLGELFF.

The chain couples TRBV5-1 to TRBJ1-6, with 8 bases fitting TRBD1. CDR3 size: 14 residues. The germline gives CDR1 SGHRS, CDR2 YFSETQ. V shed 5 bases, J shed 5 bases, and the junction held 3 bases outside the gene matches. CDR3 bases: TGCGCCAGCAGAGAGACAGGGGATAATTCACCCCTCCACTTT. It encodes CASRETGDNSPLHF.

The chain recombines TRBV7-2 with TRBJ1-3; 7 nucleotides line up with TRBD1. Germline V gene lookup returns CDR1 SGHTA and CDR2 FQGNSA. The CDR3 runs to 17 residues. V lost 2 bases and J lost 6; bases outside the gene matches: 13. CDR3 nucleotides: TGTGCCAGCAGCTTACCTTCAGACAGGGTACCGGAAAACACCATATATTTT. Residues: CASSLPSDRVPENTIYF.

V usage is TRBV28 and J usage is TRBJ1-1, with a weak D call TRBD1 (5 bases). The CDR3 is made up of 13 amino acids. In germline, CDR1 is MDHEN, CDR2 SYDVKM. V gave up 6 bases and J gave up 2 bases, with 10 bases separating them. DNA of the CDR3: TGTGCCAGCAGGGACACAGTAAACACTGAAGCTTTCTTT. It codes for CASRDTVNTEAFF.